This T cell receptor (beta chain) was sequenced in a study of blood T cell repertoires in COVID-19. Study-level background: T cells, B-cell-depleted T cells, or PBMCs supplied cDNA or gDNA.

TCRdb's copy holds only in-frame clones and misses some; the assay was immunoSEQ multiplex PCR. The sample records about 170,000 clones, around four fifths being singletons. J was trimmed by 1 base and V by 4 bases; bases with no gene match: 2. The CDR3 totals 14 residues. Germline CDR1 LNHDA, CDR2 SQIVND (reference sequence). This sequence joins TRBV19 and TRBJ1-1, with 8 positions matching TRBD1. Sequenced: peripheral blood. The sequence derives from an elderly woman with COVID-19, enrolled during active disease. CDR3 protein: CASSRGTGNTEAFF. CDR3 DNA: TGTGCCAGTAGTAGGGGGACAGGGAACACTGAAGCTTTCTTT.